This T cell receptor (beta chain) stems from a study of T cells in Graves' hyperthyroidism and ophthalmopathy. Across the whole study: Peripheral blood was drawn at first diagnosis, prior to all treatment.

The source of the PBMCs was roughly 10 ml of fresh peripheral blood. RNA transcripts yielded amplified TCR beta CDR3 regions. Initially, a first-round RT-PCR of the TCR CDR3 employed the HTBI primer set. In TCRdb, the multiplex PCR reads were re-called with MiXCR into one record per CDR3 protein. This sample has around 300,000 distinct CDR3 sequences; roughly 13% occur once, and the top ten carry 7.5% to 8%. The table lists this clonotype with many counts. Specimen: blood. The receptor's source is a woman under 40 with Graves' hyperthyroidism that later progressed to Graves' ophthalmopathy.

The CDR3 DNA reads TGTGCCAGCAGCCCCCACCCCGGGGGAATCCAAGAGACCCAGTACTTC. Protein sequence: CASSPHPGGIQETQYF. V and J are TRBV7-2 and TRBJ2-5; TRBD2 is a possible D gene (6 bases). The CDR3 extends over 16 amino acids. Germline CDR1 reads SGHTA; CDR2 reads FQGNSA. V was shortened by 5 bases and J by 1 base, with 17 bases between the two germline ends.